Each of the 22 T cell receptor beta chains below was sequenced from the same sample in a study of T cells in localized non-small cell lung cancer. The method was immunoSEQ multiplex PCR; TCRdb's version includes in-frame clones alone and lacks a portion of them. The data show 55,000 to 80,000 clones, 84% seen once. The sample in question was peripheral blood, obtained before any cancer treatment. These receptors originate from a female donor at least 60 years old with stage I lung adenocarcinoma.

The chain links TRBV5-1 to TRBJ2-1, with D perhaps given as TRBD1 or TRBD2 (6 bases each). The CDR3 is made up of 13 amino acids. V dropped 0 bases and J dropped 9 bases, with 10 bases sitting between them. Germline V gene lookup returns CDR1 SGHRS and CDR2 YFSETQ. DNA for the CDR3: TGCGCCAGCAGCTTGGCCGGGGGCCCTGAGCAGTTCTTC. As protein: CASSLAGGPEQFF.

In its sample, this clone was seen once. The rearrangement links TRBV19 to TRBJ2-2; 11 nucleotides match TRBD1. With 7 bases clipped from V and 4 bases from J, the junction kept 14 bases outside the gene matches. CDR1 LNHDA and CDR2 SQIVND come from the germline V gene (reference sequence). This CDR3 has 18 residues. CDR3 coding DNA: TGTGCCAGTATGAGTCGATACCGGACAGGGGGCGCCACCGGGGAGCTGTTTTTT. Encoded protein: CASMSRYRTGGATGELFF.

The CDR3 protein is CATGRDNNQPQHF. CDR3 coding DNA: TGTGCCACCGGCCGGGACAACAATCAGCCCCAGCATTTT. This chain connects TRBV2 to TRBJ1-5, with D possibly being TRBD1 (6 bases). The germline CDR1 and CDR2 sequences are SNHLY and FYNNEI. The CDR3 runs 13 residues. V dropped 10 bases and J dropped 3 bases, with 13 bases sitting between them.

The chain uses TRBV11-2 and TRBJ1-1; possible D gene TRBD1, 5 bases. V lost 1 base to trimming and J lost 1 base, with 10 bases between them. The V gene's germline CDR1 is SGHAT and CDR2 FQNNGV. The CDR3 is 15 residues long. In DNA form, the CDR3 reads TGTGCCAGCAGCTTAGTGACAGCGAGGAACACTGAAGCTTTCTTT. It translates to CASSLVTARNTEAFF.

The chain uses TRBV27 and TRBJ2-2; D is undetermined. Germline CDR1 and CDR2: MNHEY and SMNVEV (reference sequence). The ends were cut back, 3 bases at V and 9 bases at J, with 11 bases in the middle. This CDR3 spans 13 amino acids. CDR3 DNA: TGTGCCAGCAGTTTTACGGGTATCAGGGAGCTGTTTTTT. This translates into CASSFTGIRELFF.

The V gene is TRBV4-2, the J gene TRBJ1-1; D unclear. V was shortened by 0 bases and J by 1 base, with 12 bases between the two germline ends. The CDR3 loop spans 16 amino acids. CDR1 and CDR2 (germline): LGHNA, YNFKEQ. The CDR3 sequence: CASSQDVELGNTEAFF. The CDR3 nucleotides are TGTGCCAGCAGCCAAGATGTGGAACTGGGGAACACTGAAGCTTTCTTT.

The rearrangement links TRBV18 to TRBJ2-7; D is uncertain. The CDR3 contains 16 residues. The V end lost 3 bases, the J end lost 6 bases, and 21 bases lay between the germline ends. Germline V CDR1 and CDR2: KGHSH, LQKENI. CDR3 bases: TGTGCCAGCTCACCTGCGGCGGACCTAACCAAGGGCGAGCAGTACTTC. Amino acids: CASSPAADLTKGEQYF. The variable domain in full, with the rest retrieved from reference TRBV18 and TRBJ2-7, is NAGVMQNPRHLVRRRGQEARLRCSPMKGHSHVYWYRQLPEEGLKFMVYLQKENIIDESGMPKERFSAEFPKEGPSILRIQQVVRGDSAAYFCASSPAADLTKGEQYFGPGTRLTVT.

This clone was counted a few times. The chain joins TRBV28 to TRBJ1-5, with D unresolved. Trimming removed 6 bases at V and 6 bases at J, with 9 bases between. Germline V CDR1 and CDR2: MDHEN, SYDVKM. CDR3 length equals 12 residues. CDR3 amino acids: CASRISGQPQHF. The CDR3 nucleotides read TGTGCCAGCAGAATTTCCGGTCAGCCCCAGCATTTT.

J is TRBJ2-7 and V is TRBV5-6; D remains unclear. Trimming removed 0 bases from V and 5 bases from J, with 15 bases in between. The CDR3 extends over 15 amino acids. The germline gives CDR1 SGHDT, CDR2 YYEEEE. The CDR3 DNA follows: TGTGCCAGCAGCTTGGAGGGCCAAGCCCTCCACGAGCAGTACTTC. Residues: CASSLEGQALHEQYF.

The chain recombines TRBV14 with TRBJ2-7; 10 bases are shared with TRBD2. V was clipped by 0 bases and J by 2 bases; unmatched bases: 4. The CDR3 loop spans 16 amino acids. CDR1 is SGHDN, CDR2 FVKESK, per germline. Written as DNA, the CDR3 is TGTGCCAGCAGCCAAGACGTACTAGCGGGGACCTACGAGCAGTACTTC. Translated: CASSQDVLAGTYEQYF.

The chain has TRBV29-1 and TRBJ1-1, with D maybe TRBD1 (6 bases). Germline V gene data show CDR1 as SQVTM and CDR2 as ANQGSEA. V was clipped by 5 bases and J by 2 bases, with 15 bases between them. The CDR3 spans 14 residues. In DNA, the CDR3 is TGCAGCGTTATAGTTCGGACAGTAAACACTGAAGCTTTCTTT. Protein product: CSVIVRTVNTEAFF.

The CDR3 DNA reads as TGTGCCAGCAGCCAGGGGCCTCTCTATGGCTACACCTTC. Residues: CASSQGPLYGYTF. The chain links TRBV6-1 to TRBJ1-2; possibly TRBD1 for D (6 bases). The CDR3 runs to 13 residues. V was trimmed by 6 bases and J by 4 bases, leaving 12 bases between them. Germline V gene sequence: CDR1 MNHNS, CDR2 SASEGT.

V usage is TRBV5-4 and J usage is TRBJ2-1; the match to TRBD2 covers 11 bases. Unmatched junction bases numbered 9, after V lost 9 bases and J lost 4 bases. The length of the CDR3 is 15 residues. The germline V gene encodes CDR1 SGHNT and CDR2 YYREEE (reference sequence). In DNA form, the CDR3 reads TGTGCCACCCTAATAGCGGGGGGGCCTTACAATGAGCAGTTCTTC. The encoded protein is CATLIAGGPYNEQFF.

The CDR3 sequence: CASGNTGGSETQYF. CDR3 bases: TGCGCCAGCGGCAACACAGGGGGCTCAGAGACCCAGTACTTC. The chain joins TRBV5-1 to TRBJ2-5; 9 nucleotides agree with TRBD1. This CDR3 is built from 14 residues. With 7 bases clipped from V and 4 bases from J, the junction kept 8 bases outside the gene matches. Germline values: CDR1 SGHRS, CDR2 YFSETQ.

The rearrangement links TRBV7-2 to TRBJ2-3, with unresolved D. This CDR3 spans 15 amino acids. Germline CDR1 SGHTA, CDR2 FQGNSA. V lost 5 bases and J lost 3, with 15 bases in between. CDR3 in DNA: TGTGCCAGCAGCCCCAGACGACTGTCAACAGATACGCAGTATTTT. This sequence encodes CASSPRRLSTDTQYF.

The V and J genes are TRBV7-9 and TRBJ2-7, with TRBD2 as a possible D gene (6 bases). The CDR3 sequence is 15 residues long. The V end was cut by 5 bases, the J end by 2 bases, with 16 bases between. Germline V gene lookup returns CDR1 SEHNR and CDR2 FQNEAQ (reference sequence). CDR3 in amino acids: CASSQDGGWAYEQYF. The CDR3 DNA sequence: TGTGCCAGCAGCCAGGACGGGGGTTGGGCCTACGAGCAGTACTTC.

The CDR3 loop is CASSKNHEQFF. Written as DNA, the CDR3 is TGTGCCAGCAGTAAGAACCATGAGCAGTTCTTC. This chain joins TRBV6-5 and TRBJ2-1, with D unresolved. The CDR3 runs 11 residues. Germline-derived CDR1 and CDR2 are MNHEY and SVGAGI. V was trimmed by 5 bases and J by 8 bases, leaving 7 bases between them.

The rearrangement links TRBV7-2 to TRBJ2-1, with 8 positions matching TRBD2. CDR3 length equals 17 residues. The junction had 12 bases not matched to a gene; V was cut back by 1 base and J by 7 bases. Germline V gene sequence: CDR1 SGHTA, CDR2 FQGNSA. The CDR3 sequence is CASSLGVLAGLRNEQFF. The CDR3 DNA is TGTGCCAGCAGCTTAGGGGTGTTAGCGGGACTTAGGAATGAGCAGTTCTTC. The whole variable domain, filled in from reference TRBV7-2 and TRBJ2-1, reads GAGVSQSPSNKVTEKGKDVELRCDPISGHTALYWYRQSLGQGLEFLIYFQGNSAPDKSGLPSDRFSAERTGGSVSTLTIQRTQQEDSAVYLCASSLGVLAGLRNEQFFGPGTRLTVL.

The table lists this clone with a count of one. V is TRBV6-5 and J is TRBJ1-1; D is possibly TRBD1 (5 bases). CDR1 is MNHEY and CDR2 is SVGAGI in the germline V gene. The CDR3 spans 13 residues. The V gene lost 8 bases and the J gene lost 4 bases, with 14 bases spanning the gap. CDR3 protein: CASAGTIGTEAFF. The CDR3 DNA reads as TGTGCCAGCGCCGGGACGATCGGCACTGAAGCTTTCTTT.

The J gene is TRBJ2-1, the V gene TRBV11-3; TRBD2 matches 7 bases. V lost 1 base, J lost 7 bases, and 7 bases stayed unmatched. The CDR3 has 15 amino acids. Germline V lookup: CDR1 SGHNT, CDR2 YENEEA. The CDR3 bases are TGTGCCAGCAGCTTAGCCGGGAGGTTCGGTAATGAGCAGTTCTTC. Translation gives CASSLAGRFGNEQFF.

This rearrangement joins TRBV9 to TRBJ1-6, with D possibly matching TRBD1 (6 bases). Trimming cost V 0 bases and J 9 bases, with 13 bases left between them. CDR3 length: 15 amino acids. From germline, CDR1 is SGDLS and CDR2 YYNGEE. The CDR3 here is CASSVEGGIGSPLHF. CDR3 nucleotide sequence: TGTGCCAGCAGCGTAGAGGGGGGAATCGGTTCACCCCTCCACTTT.

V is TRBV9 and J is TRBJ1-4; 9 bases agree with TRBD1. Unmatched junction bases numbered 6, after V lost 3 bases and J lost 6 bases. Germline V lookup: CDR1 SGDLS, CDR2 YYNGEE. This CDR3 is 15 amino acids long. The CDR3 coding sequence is TGTGCCAGCAGCGAAGGGACAGGGTGGGATGAAAAACTGTTTTTT. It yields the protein CASSEGTGWDEKLFF.